A selection of T cell receptor beta chains follows, all from one sample in a study of T cells after yellow fever vaccination. TCRdb fed the 5' RACE reads into MiXCR, producing one record per CDR3 protein. Among 160,000 or so distinct CDR3 sequences listed, 6% to 7.5% were seen once. Specimen: CD4+ T cells sorted from PBMCs, collected about 5 days after the first yellow fever vaccination. The receptors stem from a man in his late teens or twenties who received the YFV17D yellow fever vaccine. Both conserved end residues are part of each CDR3. D genes are given only for firm matches. The size of a clone is reported for some rows only, either as once, few or many, or as a class for expanded clones.

. | TRBJ1-4 | TRBV7-2 | . | CASARGRVAEKLFF | TGTGCCAGCGCAAGGGGGAGGGTGGCTGAAAAACTGTTTTTT
. | TRBJ2-1 | TRBV6-2/TRBV6-3 | TRBD2 | CASSHLAGGYNEQFF | TGTGCCAGCAGCCATCTAGCGGGGGGGTACAATGAGCAGTTCTTC
. | TRBJ2-3 | TRBV14 | TRBD2 | CASSRGTSGATDTQYF | TGTGCCAGCAGCCGGGGGACTAGCGGGGCCACAGATACGCAGTATTTT
many | TRBJ2-2 | TRBV5-1 | . | CASSLEGLVNTGELFF | TGCGCCAGCAGCTTGGAGGGACTGGTAAACACCGGGGAGCTGTTTTTT
many | TRBJ2-2 | TRBV12-3/TRBV12-4 | . | CAYNRRNTGELFF | TGTGCCTACAACAGGAGAAACACCGGGGAGCTGTTTTTT
many | TRBJ2-5 | TRBV20-1 | . | CSARGTRFKETQYF | TGCAGTGCTAGAGGAACTCGATTTAAAGAGACCCAGTACTTC
few | TRBJ1-1 | TRBV4-3 | . | CASSPGTGLLNTEAFF | TGCGCCAGCAGCCCAGGGACTGGGCTACTGAACACTGAAGCTTTCTTT
few | TRBJ1-4 | TRBV7-2 | . | CASSLATATNEKLFF | TGTGCCAGCAGCTTAGCCACTGCAACTAATGAAAAACTGTTTTTT
. | TRBJ2-5 | TRBV5-1 | . | CASSDAGWGETQYF | TGCGCCAGCAGCGATGCAGGGTGGGGAGAGACCCAGTACTTC
many | TRBJ2-3 | TRBV24-1 | TRBD2 | CATSDATGTKEDTQYF | TGTGCCACCAGTGATGCTACCGGGACTAAAGAAGATACGCAGTATTTT
many | TRBJ2-3 | TRBV7-9 | . | CAIDRTDTQYF | TGTGCCATAGACCGCACAGATACGCAGTATTTT
many | TRBJ2-5 | TRBV5-1 | . | CASGQEETQYF | TGCGCCAGCGGACAAGAAGAGACCCAGTACTTC
many | TRBJ1-1 | TRBV15 | . | CATSRDLTGWTEAFF | TGTGCCACCAGCAGAGATTTAACAGGTTGGACTGAAGCTTTCTTT
. | TRBJ2-3 | TRBV5-6 | . | CASSLGMSTVFTDTQYF | TGTGCCAGCAGCTTGGGGATGAGTACCGTTTTCACAGATACGCAGTATTTT
many | TRBJ2-3 | TRBV12-3/TRBV12-4 | . | CASSFQLGGDTQYF | TGTGCCAGCAGTTTTCAGCTGGGGGGAGATACGCAGTATTTT
many | TRBJ2-5 | TRBV7-2 | TRBD2 | CASSNGLAGSQTQYF | TGTGCCAGCAGCAACGGACTAGCGGGGAGTCAGACCCAGTACTTC
. | TRBJ2-7 | TRBV20-1 | TRBD2 | CSGVAGLAGEQYF | TGCAGTGGGGTAGCGGGGCTTGCGGGCGAGCAGTACTTC
. | TRBJ2-2 | TRBV5-1 | . | CASSPTKGSVTGELFF | TGCGCCAGCAGCCCGACCAAGGGATCCGTCACCGGGGAGCTGTTTTTT
many | TRBJ2-3 | TRBV5-1 | . | CASSLVGPRTDTQYF | TGCGCCAGCAGCTTGGTAGGTCCCCGCACAGATACGCAGTATTTT
many | TRBJ2-5 | TRBV15 | . | CATSRVGPEETQYF | TGTGCCACCAGCAGAGTCGGTCCGGAAGAGACCCAGTACTTC
many | TRBJ1-2 | TRBV7-2 | . | CASSIDGMINYGYTF | TGTGCCAGCAGCATTGACGGAATGATTAACTATGGCTACACCTTC
few | TRBJ2-5 | TRBV4-2 | . | CASSQSSGTYQETQYF | TGTGCCAGCAGCCAGAGTAGCGGAACGTACCAAGAGACCCAGTACTTC
many | TRBJ2-3 | TRBV6-2/TRBV6-3 | TRBD2 | CASTIGLAGSRTDTQYF | TGTGCCAGCACCATCGGACTAGCAGGTTCCCGTACAGATACGCAGTATTTT
many | TRBJ1-5 | TRBV7-2 | . | CASSLVGGGSNQPQHF | TGTGCCAGCAGCTTAGTTGGGGGCGGGAGCAATCAGCCCCAGCATTTT
many | TRBJ1-1 | TRBV9 | TRBD1 | CASSVEEGAYTEAFF | TGTGCCAGCAGCGTAGAAGAGGGGGCTTACACTGAAGCTTTCTTT
few | TRBJ2-4 | TRBV29-1 | . | CSVEPERGLNIQYF | TGCAGCGTTGAGCCCGAACGGGGGCTGAACATTCAGTACTTC